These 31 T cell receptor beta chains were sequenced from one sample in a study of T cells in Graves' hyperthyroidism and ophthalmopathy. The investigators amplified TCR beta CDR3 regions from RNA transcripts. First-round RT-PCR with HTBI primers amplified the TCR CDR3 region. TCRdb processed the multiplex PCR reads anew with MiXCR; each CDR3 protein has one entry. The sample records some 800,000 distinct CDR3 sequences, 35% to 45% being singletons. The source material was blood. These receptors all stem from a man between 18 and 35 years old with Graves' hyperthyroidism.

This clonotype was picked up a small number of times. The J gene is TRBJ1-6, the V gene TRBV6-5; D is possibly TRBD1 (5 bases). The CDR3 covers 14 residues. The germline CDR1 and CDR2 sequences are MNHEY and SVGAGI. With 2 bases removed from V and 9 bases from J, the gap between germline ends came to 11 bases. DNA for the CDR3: TGTGCCAGCAGTTACGGGGGGAGTAGTTCACCCCTCCACTTT. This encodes CASSYGGSSSPLHF.

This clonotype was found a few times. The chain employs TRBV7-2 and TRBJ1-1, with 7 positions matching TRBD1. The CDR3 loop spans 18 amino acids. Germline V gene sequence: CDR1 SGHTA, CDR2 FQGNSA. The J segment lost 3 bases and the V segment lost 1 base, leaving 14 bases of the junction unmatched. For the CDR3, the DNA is TGTGCCAGCAGCTTAGAATTTTTACAGGGGTGGGAACACACTGAAGCTTTCTTT. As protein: CASSLEFLQGWEHTEAFF.

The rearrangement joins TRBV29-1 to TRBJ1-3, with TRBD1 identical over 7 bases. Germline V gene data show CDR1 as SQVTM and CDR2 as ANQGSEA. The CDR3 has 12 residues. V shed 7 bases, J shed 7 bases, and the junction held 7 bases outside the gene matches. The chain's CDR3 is CSASTGANTIYF. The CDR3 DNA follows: TGCAGCGCCTCCACAGGGGCGAACACCATATATTTT.

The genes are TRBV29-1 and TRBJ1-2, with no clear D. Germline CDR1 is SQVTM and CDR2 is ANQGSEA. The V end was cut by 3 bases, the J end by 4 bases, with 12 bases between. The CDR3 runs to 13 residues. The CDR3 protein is CSVEGQTLYGYTF. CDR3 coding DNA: TGCAGCGTTGAGGGCCAGACTCTCTATGGCTACACCTTC.

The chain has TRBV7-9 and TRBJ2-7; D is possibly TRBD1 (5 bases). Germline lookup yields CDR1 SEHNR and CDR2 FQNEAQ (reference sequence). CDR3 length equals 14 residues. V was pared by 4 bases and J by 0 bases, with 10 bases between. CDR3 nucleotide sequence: TGTGCCAGCAGCTCGGACATGAACTCCTACGAGCAGTACTTC. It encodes CASSSDMNSYEQYF. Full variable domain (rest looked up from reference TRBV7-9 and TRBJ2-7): DTGVSQNPRHKITKRGQNVTFRCDPISEHNRLYWYRQTLGQGPEFLTYFQNEAQLEKSRLLSDRFSAERPKGSFSTLEIQRTEQGDSAMYLCASSSDMNSYEQYFGPGTRLTVT.

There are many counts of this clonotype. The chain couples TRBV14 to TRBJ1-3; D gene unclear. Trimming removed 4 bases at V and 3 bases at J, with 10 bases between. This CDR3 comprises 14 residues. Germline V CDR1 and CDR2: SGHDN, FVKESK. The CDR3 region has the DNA TGTGCCAGCAGCCCACTGAACAGTGGAAACACCATATATTTT. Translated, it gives CASSPLNSGNTIYF.

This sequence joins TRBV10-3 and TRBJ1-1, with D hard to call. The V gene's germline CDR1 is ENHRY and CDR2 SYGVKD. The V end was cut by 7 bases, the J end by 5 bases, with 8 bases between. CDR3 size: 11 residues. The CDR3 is CAIIGGTEAFF. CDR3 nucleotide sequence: TGTGCCATCATAGGCGGAACTGAAGCTTTCTTT.

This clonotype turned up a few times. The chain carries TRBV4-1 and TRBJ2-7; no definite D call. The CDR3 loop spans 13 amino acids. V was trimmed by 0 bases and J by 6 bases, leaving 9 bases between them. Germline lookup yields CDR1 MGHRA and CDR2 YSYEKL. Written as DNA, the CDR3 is TGCGCCAGCAGCCAAGATTTCCCGACCGAGCAGTACTTC. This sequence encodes CASSQDFPTEQYF.

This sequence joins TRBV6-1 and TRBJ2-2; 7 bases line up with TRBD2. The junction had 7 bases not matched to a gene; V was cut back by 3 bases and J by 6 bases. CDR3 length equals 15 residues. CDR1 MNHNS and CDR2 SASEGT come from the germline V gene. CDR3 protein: CASSEGGGQAGELFF. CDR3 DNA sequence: TGTGCCAGCAGTGAGGGGGGAGGGCAAGCCGGGGAGCTGTTTTTT.

The CDR3 region is CASSTFPDRVDNYGYTF. CDR3 sequence (DNA): TGTGCCAGCAGTACCTTCCCGGACAGGGTGGATAACTATGGCTACACCTTC. The chain carries TRBV6-5 and TRBJ1-2, with TRBD1 matching 8 bases. Trimming cost V 5 bases and J 1 base; bases outside gene matches: 12. From germline, CDR1 is MNHEY and CDR2 SVGAGI. This CDR3 is 17 amino acids long.

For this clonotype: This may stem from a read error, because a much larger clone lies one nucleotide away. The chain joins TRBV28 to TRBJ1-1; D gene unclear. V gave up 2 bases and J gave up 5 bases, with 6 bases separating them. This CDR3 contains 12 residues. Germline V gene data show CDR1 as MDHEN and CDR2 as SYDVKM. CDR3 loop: CASSLEQTEAFF. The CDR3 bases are TGTGCCAGCAGTTTAGAACAGACTGAAGCTTTCTTT.

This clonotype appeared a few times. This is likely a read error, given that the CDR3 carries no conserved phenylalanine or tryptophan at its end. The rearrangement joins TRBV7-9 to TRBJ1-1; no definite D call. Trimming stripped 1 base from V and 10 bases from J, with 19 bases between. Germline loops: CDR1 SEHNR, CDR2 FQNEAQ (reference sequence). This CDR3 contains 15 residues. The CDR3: CASSLVMLYGDPAFL. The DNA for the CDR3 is TGTGCCAGCAGCTTAGTTATGTTGTACGGGGATCCAGCTTTCCTT.

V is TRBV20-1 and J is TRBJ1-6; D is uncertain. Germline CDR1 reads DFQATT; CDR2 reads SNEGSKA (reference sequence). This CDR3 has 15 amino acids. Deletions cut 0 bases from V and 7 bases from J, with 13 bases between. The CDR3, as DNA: TGCAGTGCTAGAGAGGAGGGAGTTTTGAATTCACCCCTCCACTTT. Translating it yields CSAREEGVLNSPLHF.

The CDR3 region is CAWCGQGGSPLHF. The CDR3 bases are TGTGCCTGGTGTGGACAGGGAGGATCACCCCTCCACTTT. This rearrangement joins TRBV30 to TRBJ1-6; 8 bases agree with TRBD1. V dropped 5 bases and J dropped 10; count of bases not matched to a gene: 7. This CDR3 comprises 13 residues. The germline gives CDR1 GTSNPN, CDR2 SVGIG (reference sequence).

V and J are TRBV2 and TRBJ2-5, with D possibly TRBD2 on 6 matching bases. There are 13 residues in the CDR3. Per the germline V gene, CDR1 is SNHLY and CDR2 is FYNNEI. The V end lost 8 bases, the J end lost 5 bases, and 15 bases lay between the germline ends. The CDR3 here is CASLASELETQYF. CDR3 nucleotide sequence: TGTGCCAGCCTAGCGTCGGAATTGGAGACCCAGTACTTC.

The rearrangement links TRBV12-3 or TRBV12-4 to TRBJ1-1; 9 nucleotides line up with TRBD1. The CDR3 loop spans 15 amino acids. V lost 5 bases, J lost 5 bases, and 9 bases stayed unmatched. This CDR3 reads CASSDPGQGVTEAFF. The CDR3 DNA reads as TGTGCCAGCAGTGATCCGGGACAGGGCGTGACTGAAGCTTTCTTT.

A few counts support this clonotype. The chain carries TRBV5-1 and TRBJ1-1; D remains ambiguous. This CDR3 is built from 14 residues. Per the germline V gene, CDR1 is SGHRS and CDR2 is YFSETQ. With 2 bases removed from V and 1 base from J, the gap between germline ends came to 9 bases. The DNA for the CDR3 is TGCGCCAGCAGCTTTCAAGACCCGAACACTGAAGCTTTCTTT. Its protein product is CASSFQDPNTEAFF. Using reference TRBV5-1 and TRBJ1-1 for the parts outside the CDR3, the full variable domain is KAGVTQTPRYLIKTRGQQVTLSCSPISGHRSVSWYQQTPGQGLQFLFEYFSETQRNKGNFPGRFSGRQFSNSRSEMNVSTLELGDSALYLCASSFQDPNTEAFFGQGTRLTVV.

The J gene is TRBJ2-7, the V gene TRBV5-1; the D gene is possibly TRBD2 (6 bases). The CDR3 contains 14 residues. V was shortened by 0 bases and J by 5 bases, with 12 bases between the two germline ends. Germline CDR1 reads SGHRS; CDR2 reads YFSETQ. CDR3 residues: CASSLGSLAHEQYF. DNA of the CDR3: TGCGCCAGCAGCTTGGGTTCACTAGCCCACGAGCAGTACTTC.

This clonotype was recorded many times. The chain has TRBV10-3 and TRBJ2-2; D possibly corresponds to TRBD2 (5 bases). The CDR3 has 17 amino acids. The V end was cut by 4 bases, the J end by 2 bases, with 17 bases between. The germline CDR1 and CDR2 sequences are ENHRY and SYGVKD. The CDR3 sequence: CAISGTLGITNTGELFF. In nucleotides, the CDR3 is TGTGCCATCAGTGGGACTCTCGGGATAACTAACACCGGGGAGCTGTTTTTT.

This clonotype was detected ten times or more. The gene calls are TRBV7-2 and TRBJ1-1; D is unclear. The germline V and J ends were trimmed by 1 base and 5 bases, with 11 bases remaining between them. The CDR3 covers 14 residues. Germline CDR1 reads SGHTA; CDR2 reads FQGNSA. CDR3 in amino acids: CASSLGPGRTEAFF. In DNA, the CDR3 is TGTGCCAGCAGCTTAGGTCCGGGTCGAACTGAAGCTTTCTTT. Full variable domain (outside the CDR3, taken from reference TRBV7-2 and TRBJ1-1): GAGVSQSPSNKVTEKGKDVELRCDPISGHTALYWYRQSLGQGLEFLIYFQGNSAPDKSGLPSDRFSAERTGGSVSTLTIQRTQQEDSAVYLCASSLGPGRTEAFFGQGTRLTVV.

The CDR3 DNA reads as TGCAGCGTTGAACCACTAGCGGGGGCTACCCACGAGCAGTACTTC. Its protein is CSVEPLAGATHEQYF. The chain combines TRBV29-1 with TRBJ2-7; 11 bases align to TRBD2. V gave up 2 bases and J gave up 5 bases; unmatched junction bases: 8. This CDR3 has 15 amino acids. Per the germline V gene, CDR1 is SQVTM and CDR2 is ANQGSEA.

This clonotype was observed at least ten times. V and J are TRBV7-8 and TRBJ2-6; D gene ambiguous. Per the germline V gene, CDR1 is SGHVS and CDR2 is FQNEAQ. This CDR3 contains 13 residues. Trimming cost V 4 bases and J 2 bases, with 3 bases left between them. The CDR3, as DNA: TGTGCCAGCAGCTCTACTGGGGCCAACGTCCTGACTTTC. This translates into CASSSTGANVLTF.

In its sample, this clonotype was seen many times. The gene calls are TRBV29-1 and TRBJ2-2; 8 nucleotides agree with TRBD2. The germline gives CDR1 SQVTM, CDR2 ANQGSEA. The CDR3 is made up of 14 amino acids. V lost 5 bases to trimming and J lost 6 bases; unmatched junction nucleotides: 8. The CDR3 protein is CSVSTGGIPGELFF. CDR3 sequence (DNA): TGCAGCGTTTCGACGGGGGGGATCCCCGGGGAGCTGTTTTTT.

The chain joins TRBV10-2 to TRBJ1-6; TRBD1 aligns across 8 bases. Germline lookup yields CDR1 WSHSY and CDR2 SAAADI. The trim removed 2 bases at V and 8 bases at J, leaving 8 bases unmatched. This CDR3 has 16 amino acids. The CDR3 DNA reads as TGCGCCAGCAGTGAGACCGGGACAGGCGGCTATTCACCCCTCCACTTT. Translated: CASSETGTGGYSPLHF.

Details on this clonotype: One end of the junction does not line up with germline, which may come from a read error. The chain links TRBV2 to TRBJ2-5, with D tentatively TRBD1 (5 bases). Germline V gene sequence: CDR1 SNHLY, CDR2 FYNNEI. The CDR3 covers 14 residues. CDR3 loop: CASSLGQIQEAQYF. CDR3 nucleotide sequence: TGTGCCAGCAGTTTGGGGCAAATCCAAGAGGCCCAGTACTTC.

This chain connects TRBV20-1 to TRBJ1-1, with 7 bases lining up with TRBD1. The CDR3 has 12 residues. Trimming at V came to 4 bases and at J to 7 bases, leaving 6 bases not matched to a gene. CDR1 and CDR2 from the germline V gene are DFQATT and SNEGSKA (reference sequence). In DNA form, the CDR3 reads TGCAGTGCTAATCAGGGGGGGGGTGAAGCTTTCTTT. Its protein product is CSANQGGGEAFF.

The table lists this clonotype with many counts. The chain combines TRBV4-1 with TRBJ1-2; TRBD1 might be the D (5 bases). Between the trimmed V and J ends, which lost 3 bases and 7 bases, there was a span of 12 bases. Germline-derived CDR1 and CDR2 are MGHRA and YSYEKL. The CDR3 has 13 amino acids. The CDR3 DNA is TGCGCCAGCAGCCAGGACACCCTATTTGGCTACACCTTC. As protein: CASSQDTLFGYTF.

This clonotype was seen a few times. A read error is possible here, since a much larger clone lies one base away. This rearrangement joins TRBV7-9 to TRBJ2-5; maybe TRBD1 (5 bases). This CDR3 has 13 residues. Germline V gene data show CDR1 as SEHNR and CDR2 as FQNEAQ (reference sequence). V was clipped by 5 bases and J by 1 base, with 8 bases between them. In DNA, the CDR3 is TGTGCCAGCAGCCTGGACATCCAAGAGACCCAGTACTTC. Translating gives CASSLDIQETQYF.

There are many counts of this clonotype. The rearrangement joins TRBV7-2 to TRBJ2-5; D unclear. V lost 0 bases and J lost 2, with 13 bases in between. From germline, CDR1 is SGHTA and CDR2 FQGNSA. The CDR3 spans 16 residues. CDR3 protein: CASSLAIGLGQETQYF. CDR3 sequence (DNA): TGTGCCAGCAGCTTAGCCATTGGGTTGGGACAAGAGACCCAGTACTTC. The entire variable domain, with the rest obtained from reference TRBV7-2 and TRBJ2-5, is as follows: GAGVSQSPSNKVTEKGKDVELRCDPISGHTALYWYRQSLGQGLEFLIYFQGNSAPDKSGLPSDRFSAERTGGSVSTLTIQRTQQEDSAVYLCASSLAIGLGQETQYFGPGTRLLVL.

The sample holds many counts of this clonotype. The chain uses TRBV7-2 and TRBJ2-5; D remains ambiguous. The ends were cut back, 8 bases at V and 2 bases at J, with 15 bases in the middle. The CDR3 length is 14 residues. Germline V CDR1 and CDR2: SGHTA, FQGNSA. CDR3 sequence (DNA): TGTGCCAGCGGGTCGAGACGGGCACAAGAGACCCAGTACTTC. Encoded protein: CASGSRRAQETQYF.

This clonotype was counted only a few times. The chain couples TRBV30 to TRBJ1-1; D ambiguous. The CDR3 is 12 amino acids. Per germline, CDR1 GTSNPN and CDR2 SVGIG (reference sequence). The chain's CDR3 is CAAGRLNTEAFF. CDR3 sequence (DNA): TGTGCTGCCGGACGTTTGAACACTGAAGCTTTCTTT.